Here is one T cell receptor (beta chain) with its context. This sample was included in a study of blood T cell repertoires in COVID-19. Study background: From T cells, B-cell-depleted T cells, or PBMCs came the material, which was cDNA or gDNA.

Trimming cost V 3 bases and J 5 bases, with 13 bases left between them. In germline, CDR1 is LNHDA, CDR2 SQIVND (reference sequence). This CDR3 comprises 14 residues. Assay: immunoSEQ multiplex PCR; the TCRdb copy retains only in-frame clones and omits some. Of a few hundred thousand clones listed, 86% are singletons. Individuals drawn from around 24 US areas were about 18 to 95 years old. The chain employs TRBV19 and TRBJ1-1, with D unresolved. The TCR comes from a woman between 40 and 55 years old with acute COVID-19. The specimen sequenced was PBMCs or T cells enriched from blood (not recorded which). The CDR3: CASSMARHKTEAFF. DNA for the CDR3: TGTGCCAGTAGTATGGCCCGACATAAAACTGAAGCTTTCTTT.